Below are 10 T cell receptor beta chains sequenced from a single sample in a study of blood T cell repertoires in COVID-19. Assay used: immunoSEQ multiplex PCR; TCRdb lists only in-frame clones, some missing. The sample lists 150,000 or so clones; approximately 95% were seen once. Sequencing used peripheral blood. The receptor set was obtained from a woman aged 55-70 years with COVID-19, enrolled during active disease.

This clone came up once. V usage is TRBV6-4 and J usage is TRBJ1-6, with D perhaps TRBD1 (6 bases). With 5 bases removed from V and 4 bases from J, the gap between germline ends came to 12 bases. The CDR3 totals 15 residues. Germline V gene sequence: CDR1 MRHNA, CDR2 SNTAGT. CDR3 nucleotide sequence: TGTGCCAGCAGTCTACAGGGCGGGTATAATTCACCCCTCCACTTT. It is translated as CASSLQGGYNSPLHF.

The chain combines TRBV7-9 with TRBJ2-5; TRBD1 matches 7 bases. CDR1 and CDR2 from the germline V gene are SEHNR and FQNEAQ (reference sequence). This CDR3 is built from 15 residues. The junction had 8 bases not matched to a gene; V was cut back by 3 bases and J by 4 bases. The CDR3 is CASSLSRTGGETQYF. In DNA, the CDR3 is TGTGCCAGCAGCTTGAGTCGGACAGGAGGAGAGACCCAGTACTTC.

The chain recombines TRBV14 with TRBJ2-7; a weak D match, TRBD1 (6 bases). V was trimmed by 5 bases and J by 6 bases, leaving 14 bases between them. Germline V gene lookup returns CDR1 SGHDN and CDR2 FVKESK. The CDR3 consists of 13 residues. The CDR3 bases are TGTGCCAGCAGCGCCATCCTCAGGGGCGAGCAGTACTTC. Encoded protein: CASSAILRGEQYF.

CDR3 sequence (DNA): TGTGCCAGCAGCTTATCAGGGTATAGTTCGGACGGCTACACCTTC. Translating it yields CASSLSGYSSDGYTF. The genes are TRBV7-2 and TRBJ1-2; D is perhaps TRBD1 (5 bases). Trimming left V 2 bases short and J 8 bases short, with 18 bases between. Germline CDR1 and CDR2: SGHTA and FQGNSA. There are 15 residues in the CDR3.

This chain joins TRBV7-2 and TRBJ1-3; 7 bases are shared with TRBD1. Unmatched junction bases numbered 4, after V lost 5 bases and J lost 3 bases. Germline values: CDR1 SGHTA, CDR2 FQGNSA. The CDR3 contains 14 residues. CDR3 in amino acids: CASSLGGNGNTIYF. CDR3 bases: TGTGCCAGCAGCCTAGGGGGCAATGGAAACACCATATATTTT.

This clone was observed a few times. The chain is built from TRBV7-9 and TRBJ1-5, with D possibly being TRBD1 (6 bases). Germline values: CDR1 SEHNR, CDR2 FQNEAQ (reference sequence). Trimming removed 1 base from V and 3 bases from J, with 7 bases in between. This CDR3 is 14 amino acids long. The CDR3 here is CASSLGQDNQPQHF. CDR3 DNA: TGTGCCAGCAGCTTAGGACAGGACAATCAGCCCCAGCATTTT.

The genes are TRBV11-2 and TRBJ2-3; D may be TRBD2 (5 bases). Germline V gene sequence: CDR1 SGHAT, CDR2 FQNNGV. Trimming took off 3 bases at V and 6 bases at J, with 16 bases between the two ends. The CDR3 has 15 amino acids. In DNA, the CDR3 is TGTGCCAGCAGCTTTGAATTCAAACTAGGGGATACGCAGTATTTT. Its protein product is CASSFEFKLGDTQYF.

This chain joins TRBV9 and TRBJ1-2; 7 positions match TRBD1. Germline CDR1 and CDR2: SGDLS and YYNGEE. V shed 4 bases, J shed 6 bases, and the junction held 18 bases outside the gene matches. This CDR3 spans 17 amino acids. The CDR3 loop is CASSLTQTGPHPNGYTF. The CDR3 DNA reads TGTGCCAGCAGCTTAACCCAGACAGGGCCCCATCCTAATGGCTACACCTTC.

This clone appeared once. V usage is TRBV3-1 (or the pseudogene TRBV3-2) and J usage is TRBJ1-6; 7 positions match TRBD1. CDR1 and CDR2 (germline): LGHDT, YNNKEL (reference sequence). The V segment lost 3 bases and the J segment 7 bases; nucleotides outside the gene matches: 6. CDR3 length: 15 residues. The CDR3 bases are TGTGCCAGCAGCCACAGACAGGGTTACAATTCACCCCTCCACTTT. Amino acid sequence: CASSHRQGYNSPLHF.

DNA for the CDR3: TGTGCCAGCAGTTCGAAACAGGGGGCTTTAGAAGCTTTCTTT. Translated, it gives CASSSKQGALEAFF. The chain links TRBV11-1 to TRBJ1-1, with 9 bases aligning to TRBD1. This CDR3 is 14 amino acids long. V dropped 6 bases and J dropped 8; count of bases not matched to a gene: 10. Germline loops: CDR1 SGHAT, CDR2 FQDESV (reference sequence).